This T cell receptor (beta chain) came from a study of cytotoxic CD8 clonotypes in ibrutinib-treated CLL. Generated by immunoSEQ multiplex PCR, the TCRdb table keeps only in-frame clones and is missing some. Here the sample spans about 120,000 clones, about 50% being singletons. In germline, CDR1 is SGHTA, CDR2 FQGTGA. There are 12 residues in the CDR3. The V and J ends lost 2 bases and 12 bases, in that order; junction bases with no gene match: 4. The sample consisted of PBMCs, taken after 24 months of ibrutinib treatment. This sequence joins TRBV7-3 and TRBJ2-1, with 7 bases identical to TRBD2. The sequence derives from a human donor with chronic lymphocytic leukemia. CDR3 residues: CASSLERGGQFF. Written as DNA, the CDR3 is TGTGCCAGCAGCTTAGAGCGGGGCGGGCAGTTCTTC. The full variable domain, in which reference TRBV7-3 and TRBJ2-1 provide the parts outside the CDR3, is GAGVSQTPSNKVTEKGKYVELRCDPISGHTALYWYRQSLGQGPEFLIYFQGTGAADDSGLPNDRFFAVRPEGSVSTLKIQRTERGDSAVYLCASSLERGGQFFGPGTRLTVL.